The subject of this entry is one T cell receptor beta chain. Sequencing was performed with immunoSEQ multiplex PCR; in TCRdb, only in-frame clones are kept and a portion is missing. This table has some 37,000 clones, over 80% appearing once. The sample is drawn from a study of T cell changes during pregnancy in multiple sclerosis. The germline gives CDR1 SGHRS, CDR2 YFSETQ. The CDR3 has 15 amino acids. V was pared by 0 bases and J by 5 bases, with 14 bases between. The rearrangement joins TRBV5-1 to TRBJ1-1; D might be TRBD1 (6 bases). The sample comprised PBMCs (not recorded whether the cells were cultured). The sequence derives from a female donor with multiple sclerosis, enrolled in a pregnancy study. The CDR3 sequence is CASSLEGGRETEAFF. The CDR3 nucleotides read TGCGCCAGCAGCTTGGAAGGGGGGCGGGAGACTGAAGCTTTCTTT.